The rows below give T cell receptor beta chains drawn from one sample of a study of a mutant IDH1 vaccine in newly diagnosed glioma. Produced via immunoSEQ multiplex PCR; TCRdb's table is partial and in-frame only. The repertoire holds about 120,000 clones, with roughly 90% as singletons. Their antigens are not known. Sequenced here: PBMCs, sampled from a glioma patient whose treatment included an IDH1 peptide vaccine. Source of these receptors: a woman in her 50s with glioma. The CDR3 runs from the conserved cysteine through the conserved F or W.

v_call: TRBV12-5; cdr3_aa: CASGTPLQGNTIYF
v_call: TRBV18; cdr3_aa: CASSPTLWDRVPNEQFF
v_call: TRBV7-9; cdr3_aa: CAGGTSGRNTGELFF
v_call: TRBV25-1; cdr3_aa: CASSEYIGDTEAFF
v_call: TRBV27; cdr3_aa: CASRPFPRTGDANTGELFF
v_call: TRBV16; cdr3_aa: CASSRIGGRDQPQHF
v_call: TRBV7-9; cdr3_aa: CASSSRQGFYEQYF
v_call: TRBV5-6; cdr3_aa: CASSSGQVNQPQHF
v_call: TRBV19; cdr3_aa: CASALTGADTQYF
v_call: TRBV14; cdr3_aa: CASSQGKGIGEKLFF
v_call: TRBV11-2; cdr3_aa: CASSRGTAPQETQYF
v_call: TRBV7-3; cdr3_aa: CASSLTLAGDTGELFF
v_call: TRBV11-3; cdr3_aa: CASSSDLHDEQYF
v_call: TRBV21-1; cdr3_aa: CASSKEGASREPQHF
v_call: TRBV15; cdr3_aa: CATQGPPLPEQFF
v_call: TRBV9; cdr3_aa: CASSPEGRGRGELFF
v_call: TRBV6-5; cdr3_aa: CASSYSSGIPYEQYF
v_call: TRBV11-1; cdr3_aa: CASSSGLAGYNEQFF
v_call: TRBV5-1; cdr3_aa: CASSSGQGRETQYF
v_call: TRBV4-1; cdr3_aa: CASSQGRNQPQHF
v_call: TRBV2; cdr3_aa: CASYLAHSGNEQYF
v_call: TRBV10-1; cdr3_aa: CASSESGINNEQFF
v_call: TRBV30; cdr3_aa: CACGLGGYEQYF
v_call: TRBV19; cdr3_aa: CASKGLHWNTEAFF
v_call: TRBV5-1; cdr3_aa: CASSPTGKGGYGYTF
v_call: TRBV19; cdr3_aa: CASSIMGGASNQPQHF
v_call: TRBV9; cdr3_aa: CASSVAGVGGETQYF
v_call: TRBV28; cdr3_aa: CASSRTGGYYGYTF
v_call: TRBV7-2; cdr3_aa: CASRVADRPTQYF
v_call: TRBV18; cdr3_aa: CASSPIDLAGPPYEQYF
v_call: TRBV2; cdr3_aa: CASSESPVKYEQYF
v_call: TRBV7-2; cdr3_aa: CASSGWTSGSHEQYF
v_call: TRBV7-2; cdr3_aa: CASSPRLAYEQYF
v_call: TRBV6-5; cdr3_aa: CASSYSTRGLNSPLHF
v_call: TRBV14; cdr3_aa: CASSRPGTGKIGEQYF
v_call: TRBV2; cdr3_aa: CASTLTGLSNQPQHF